This is a list of T cell receptor beta chains from one sample in a study of cytomegalovirus exposure and HLA in healthy donors. TCRdb keeps only in-frame clones here, not all; method: immunoSEQ multiplex PCR. This table has some 200,000 clones, approximately 84% appearing once. Sequencing input: PBMCs. These TCRs come from a woman aged 45-65 years in good health and CMV-seropositive. The CDR3 runs from the conserved cysteine through the conserved F or W. D genes are given only for firm matches. Some rows mark clone size as missing; the rest say once, few, many or name a class of expanded clone.

V gene	D gene	clone size	J gene	CDR3 DNA	CDR3 protein
TRBV9	TRBD2	-	TRBJ2-3	TGTGCCAGCAGTGCAGCCGGGGGGACGGGTGGGGATACGCAGTATTTT	CASSAAGGTGGDTQYF
TRBV7-2	-	once	TRBJ2-7	TGTGCCAGCAGCTTAGACTCTTCCATAACCTACGAGCAGTACTTC	CASSLDSSITYEQYF
TRBV5-4	TRBD2	-	TRBJ2-1	TGTGCCAGCAGCTTTAGGACTAGCGGGGGGCTTTACAATGAGCAGTTCTTC	CASSFRTSGGLYNEQFF
TRBV11-2	TRBD2	-	TRBJ2-5	TGTGCCAGCAGCGCAACTAGCGGGGGGGCCCAAGAGACCCAGTACTTC	CASSATSGGAQETQYF
TRBV28	-	-	TRBJ1-1	TGTGCCAGCAGCCTACCCCAGGGCCCTGAAGCTTTCTTT	CASSLPQGPEAFF
TRBV11-3	TRBD1	-	TRBJ2-2	TGTGCCAGCAGCTTTACAGGGGTCACCGGGGAGCTGTTTTTT	CASSFTGVTGELFF
TRBV7-2	TRBD2	-	TRBJ2-6	TGTGCCAGCAGCTTAGGGCTAGCGGAAAGCTCTGGGGCCAACGTCCTGACTTTC	CASSLGLAESSGANVLTF
TRBV19	-	once	TRBJ1-1	TGTGCCAGTAGTATCACAGGGTATAGCACTGAAGCTTTCTTT	CASSITGYSTEAFF
TRBV2	-	-	TRBJ1-2	TGTGCCAGCAGCGCAAAGAAGCTTGGAGGGAACTATGGCTACACCTTC	CASSAKKLGGNYGYTF
TRBV11-2	-	-	TRBJ2-1	TGTGCCAGCAGCTTCGAAAAACTGACTTTGAATGAGCAGTTCTTC	CASSFEKLTLNEQFF
TRBV7-9	-	few	TRBJ1-1	TGTGCCAGCAGCCAGGACATCAGCGGGCAGACTGAAGCTTTCTTT	CASSQDISGQTEAFF
TRBV5-1	TRBD2	-	TRBJ2-3	TGCGCCAGCAGCCTGGGACTATACACAGATACGCAGTATTTT	CASSLGLYTDTQYF
TRBV4-1	TRBD1	-	TRBJ1-2	TGCGCCAGCAGGGAACAGGGGCTTCCTAACTATGGCTACACCTTC	CASREQGLPNYGYTF
TRBV4-1	-	few	TRBJ1-4	TGCGCCAGCAGCCAAGATACAGGACACCTTAATGAAAAACTGTTTTTT	CASSQDTGHLNEKLFF
TRBV28	TRBD1	once	TRBJ1-2	TGTGCCAGCAGTTCGATGGGGGACAGGGACTATGGCTACACCTTC	CASSSMGDRDYGYTF
TRBV29-1	-	-	TRBJ1-1	TGCAGCGGTGGACAGTTGAACACTGAAGCTCTCTTT	CSGGQLNTEALF
TRBV28	-	-	TRBJ1-1	TGTGCCACCCCCCGGGGGATGAACACTGAAGCTTTCTTT	CATPRGMNTEAFF
TRBV4-2	TRBD2	-	TRBJ2-1	TGTGCCAGCAGCCAAGAGAGGCTAGCGGGGACCTGGGGGAATGAGCAGTTCTTC	CASSQERLAGTWGNEQFF
TRBV18	TRBD2	-	TRBJ2-1	TGTGCCAGCTCACCGACCGCGGGGGGGCCGGGTGAGCAGTTCTTC	CASSPTAGGPGEQFF
TRBV11-3	TRBD1	once	TRBJ2-1	TGTGCCAGCAGCGACAGGGTCTACAATGAGCAGTTCTTC	CASSDRVYNEQFF
TRBV10-3	-	-	TRBJ2-7	TGTGCCATCGATGCAGAGGGCCGGCAGTACTTC	CAIDAEGRQYF
TRBV5-1	TRBD1	-	TRBJ1-5	TGCGCCAGCAGCCGGGACAGCCTGAATCAGCCCCAGCATTTT	CASSRDSLNQPQHF
TRBV19	TRBD2	-	TRBJ2-1	TGTGCCAGTAGTAATATCGGACTAGCGGGAAACAATGAGCAGTTCTTC	CASSNIGLAGNNEQFF
TRBV7-9	-	-	TRBJ1-2	TGTGCCAGCGTCGGTCTGGGAGATGGCTACACCTTC	CASVGLGDGYTF
TRBV5-4	-	-	TRBJ2-1	TGTGCCAGCAGTCTGTCCCGGGACTCAAGCTACAATGAGCAGTTCTTC	CASSLSRDSSYNEQFF
TRBV5-6	-	-	TRBJ2-2	TGTGCCAGCATCCTGGGGGGGCCGGGTACCGGGGAGCTGTTTTTT	CASILGGPGTGELFF
TRBV28	-	-	TRBJ1-3	TGTGCCAGCAGTTTATATGTGGGCACTAGCTCTGGAAACACCATATATTTT	CASSLYVGTSSGNTIYF
TRBV11-2	TRBD2	-	TRBJ2-5	TGTGCCAGCACCACGACTAGCGGGGTAGAGACCCAGTACTTC	CASTTTSGVETQYF
TRBV5-1	TRBD2	-	TRBJ2-2	TGCGCCAGCAGCCCAGGACTAGCGGGGTCCACCGGGGAGCTGTTTTTT	CASSPGLAGSTGELFF
TRBV2	-	few	TRBJ2-6	TGTGCCAGCAGTGCATCAGGGGTGGGATCTGGGGCCAACGTCCTGACTTTC	CASSASGVGSGANVLTF
TRBV7-9	TRBD1	few	TRBJ1-1	TGTGCCAGCAGCTTGACACAGGGGGCGGATACTGAAGCTTTCTTT	CASSLTQGADTEAFF
TRBV5-6	TRBD1	-	TRBJ1-1	TGTGCCAGCAGCTCACACCTCCGGGACAGGCCGAACACTGAAGCTTTCTTT	CASSSHLRDRPNTEAFF
TRBV28	-	-	TRBJ2-7	TGTGCCAGCAGTTTTTCCCAGTGGCCCCCCTACGAGCAGTACTTC	CASSFSQWPPYEQYF
TRBV14	-	-	TRBJ1-1	TGTGCCAGAAGCCAAGTCCTAGGTGTTGAAGCTTTCTTT	CARSQVLGVEAFF
TRBV19	-	-	TRBJ2-2	TGTGCCAGTAGCACCGCAGCGAACACCGGGGAGCTGTTTTTT	CASSTAANTGELFF
TRBV5-4	TRBD2	-	TRBJ2-1	TGTGCCAGCAGCGGAACTAGCGGGGGGGCCTGGGCCTACAATGAGCAGTTCTTC	CASSGTSGGAWAYNEQFF
TRBV27	TRBD1	-	TRBJ2-2	TGTGCCAGCAGGCCCATCAGGGGGTTCTACACCGGGGAGCTGTTTTTT	CASRPIRGFYTGELFF
TRBV14	TRBD2	-	TRBJ2-5	TGTGCCAGCAGCCAAGAAGCGGAGCGGGGGGGCCGGGAGACCCAGTACTTC	CASSQEAERGGRETQYF
TRBV27	TRBD1	once	TRBJ2-3	TGTGCCAGCAGTGGGCCGATATTGACAGGGCCATCTAGCACAGATACGCAGTATTTT	CASSGPILTGPSSTDTQYF
TRBV5-6	TRBD1	-	TRBJ1-4	TGTGCCAGCAGCTTGGGGACAGGGTCTGCTGAAAAACTGTTTTTT	CASSLGTGSAEKLFF
TRBV7-2	-	-	TRBJ2-3	TGTGCCAGCAGCTTAGCGGGGGGGCAGATCACAGATACGCAGTATTTT	CASSLAGGQITDTQYF
TRBV5-4	-	-	TRBJ1-1	TGTGCCAGCAGCTTGGAATGGGCAGGGGAAGGGACTGAAGCTTTCTTT	CASSLEWAGEGTEAFF
TRBV29-1	TRBD1	-	TRBJ1-2	TGCAGTATTGGGGAGGCCGACAGGGCAGGCTACACCTTC	CSIGEADRAGYTF
TRBV9	TRBD1	-	TRBJ2-3	TGTGCCAGCAGCGTAGGAAGCCCCAGGGGGACAGATACGCAGTATTTT	CASSVGSPRGTDTQYF
TRBV5-6	-	-	TRBJ2-2	TGTGCCAGCAGCTTGGGCGGGCTTTCGAACACCGGGGAGCTGTTTTTT	CASSLGGLSNTGELFF
TRBV4-1	-	once	TRBJ1-6	TGCGCCAGCAGCCAAGATTTCCCGAGACGGGATAATTCACCCCTCCACTTT	CASSQDFPRRDNSPLHF
TRBV18	-	-	TRBJ1-3	TGTGCCAGCTCACCATGGTCAGGGGCCAACTCTGGAAACACCATATATTTT	CASSPWSGANSGNTIYF
TRBV7-9	-	-	TRBJ2-3	TGTGCCAGCAGCTTACGACTGGGCACAGATACGCAGTATTTT	CASSLRLGTDTQYF
TRBV5-4	TRBD2	-	TRBJ2-5	TGTGCCAGCAGCCTTCGGACTAGCGGGGATACGGAGACCCAGTACTTC	CASSLRTSGDTETQYF
TRBV5-4	-	-	TRBJ2-6	TGTGCCAGCAGCCCCCGACAGCTGGTAGGTGGGGCCAACGTCCTGACTTTC	CASSPRQLVGGANVLTF
TRBV19	-	-	TRBJ2-1	TGTGCCAGTACCAGTCAGGGTACGGTCGGAAATGAGCAGTTCTTC	CASTSQGTVGNEQFF
TRBV19	TRBD1	-	TRBJ1-1	TGTGCCAGTTCGACAGGGGCTTCCACTGAAGCTTTCTTT	CASSTGASTEAFF
TRBV2	TRBD2	-	TRBJ2-3	TGTGCCAGCATCGGGACTAGCGGGGGGCTTACAGATACGCAGTATTTT	CASIGTSGGLTDTQYF
TRBV6-5	-	-	TRBJ1-2	TGTGCCAGCAGTCTAAACGACAGGCCCTATGGCTACACCTTC	CASSLNDRPYGYTF